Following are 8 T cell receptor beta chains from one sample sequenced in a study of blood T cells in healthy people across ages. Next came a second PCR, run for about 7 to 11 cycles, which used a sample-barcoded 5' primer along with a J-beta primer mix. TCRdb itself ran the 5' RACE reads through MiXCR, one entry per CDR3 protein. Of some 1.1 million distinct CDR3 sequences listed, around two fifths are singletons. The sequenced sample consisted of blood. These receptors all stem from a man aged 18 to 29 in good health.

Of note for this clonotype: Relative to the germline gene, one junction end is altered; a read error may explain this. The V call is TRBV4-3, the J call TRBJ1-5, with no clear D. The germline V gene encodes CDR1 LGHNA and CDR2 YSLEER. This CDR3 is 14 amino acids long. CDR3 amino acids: CAGSQETVNQPQHF. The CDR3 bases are TGCGCCGGCAGCCAAGAAACCGTAAATCAGCCCCAGCATTTT.

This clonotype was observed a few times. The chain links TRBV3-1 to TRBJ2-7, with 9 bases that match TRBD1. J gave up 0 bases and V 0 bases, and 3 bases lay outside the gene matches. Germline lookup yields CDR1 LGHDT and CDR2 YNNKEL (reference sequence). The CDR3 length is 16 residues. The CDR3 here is CASSQERTGASYEQYF. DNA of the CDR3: TGTGCCAGCAGCCAAGAAAGGACAGGGGCCTCCTACGAGCAGTACTTC.

The DNA for the CDR3 is TGTGCCATCAGTGTCGGGACAGGGTACACTGAAGCTTTCTTT. It yields the protein CAISVGTGYTEAFF. The V call is TRBV10-3, the J call TRBJ1-1, with 9 bases lining up with TRBD1. The CDR3 contains 14 residues. Germline CDR1 is ENHRY and CDR2 is SYGVKD. The V gene end was trimmed by 4 bases and the J gene end by 3 bases; junction bases not matched to a gene: 3.

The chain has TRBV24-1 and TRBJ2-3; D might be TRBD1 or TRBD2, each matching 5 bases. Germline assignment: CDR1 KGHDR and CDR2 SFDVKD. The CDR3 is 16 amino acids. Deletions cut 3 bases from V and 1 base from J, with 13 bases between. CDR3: CATSDTRRGGTDTQYF. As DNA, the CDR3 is TGTGCCACCAGTGATACACGTAGGGGAGGCACAGATACGCAGTATTTT.

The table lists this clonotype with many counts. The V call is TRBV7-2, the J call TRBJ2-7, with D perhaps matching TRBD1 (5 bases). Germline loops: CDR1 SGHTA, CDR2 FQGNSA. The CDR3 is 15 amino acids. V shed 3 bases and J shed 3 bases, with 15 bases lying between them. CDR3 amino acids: CASSFAQGHSYEQYF. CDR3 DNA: TGTGCCAGCAGCTTTGCTCAGGGTCATAGCTACGAGCAGTACTTC.

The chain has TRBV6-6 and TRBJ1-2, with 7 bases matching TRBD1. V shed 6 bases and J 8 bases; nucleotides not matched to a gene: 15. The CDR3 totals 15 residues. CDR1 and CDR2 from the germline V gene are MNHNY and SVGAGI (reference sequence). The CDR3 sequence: CASRKTDREVWGYTF. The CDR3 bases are TGTGCCAGCAGAAAGACCGACAGGGAAGTTTGGGGCTACACCTTC.

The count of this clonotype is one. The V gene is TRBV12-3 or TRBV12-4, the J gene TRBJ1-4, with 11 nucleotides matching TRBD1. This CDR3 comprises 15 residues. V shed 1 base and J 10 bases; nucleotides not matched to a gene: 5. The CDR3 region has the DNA TGTGCCAGCAGTTTAGGATGGACAGGGGGCGGAAAACTGTTTTTT. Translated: CASSLGWTGGGKLFF.

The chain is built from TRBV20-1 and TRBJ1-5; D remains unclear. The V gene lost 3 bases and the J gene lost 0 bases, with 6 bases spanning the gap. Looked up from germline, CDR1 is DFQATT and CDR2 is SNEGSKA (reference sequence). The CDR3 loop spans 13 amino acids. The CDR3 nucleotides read TGCAGTGCTAGCCATTTTAGCAATCAGCCCCAGCATTTT. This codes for CSASHFSNQPQHF.